The 31 T cell receptor beta chains reported below all come from one sample, sequenced in a study of blood T cell repertoires in COVID-19. TCRdb keeps only in-frame clones here, not all; method: immunoSEQ multiplex PCR. The sample shows over 350,000 clones, around nine tenths of them seen only once. Material: PBMCs or T cells enriched from blood (not recorded which). These receptor sequences come from a woman in her fifties or sixties who had recovered from COVID-19.

The V and J genes are TRBV5-6 and TRBJ1-6; D is possibly TRBD1 (6 bases). V shed 4 bases and J shed 10 bases, with 18 bases lying between them. CDR3 length equals 15 residues. Per the germline V gene, CDR1 is SGHDT and CDR2 is YYEEEE. CDR3 amino acids: CASSLSQGTWSPLHF. The CDR3 coding sequence is TGTGCCAGCAGCCTTAGTCAGGGGACATGGTCACCCCTCCACTTT.

Only a few counts were recorded for this clone. The chain uses TRBV6-2 or TRBV6-3 and TRBJ1-5; D call uncertain. Trimming shortened V by 5 bases and J by 9 bases, and 17 bases separated the two germline ends. From germline, CDR1 is MNHEY and CDR2 SVGEGT. The length of the CDR3 is 14 residues. The CDR3 nucleotides are TGTGCCAGCAGTCCCTCCTTGGCGGCGACGCCCCAGCATTTT. Amino acids: CASSPSLAATPQHF.

The chain employs TRBV29-1 and TRBJ2-5, with 7 nucleotides matching TRBD1. Trimming at V came to 7 bases and at J to 0 bases, leaving 5 bases not matched to a gene. Germline CDR1 is SQVTM and CDR2 is ANQGSEA. This CDR3 contains 13 residues. For the CDR3, the DNA is TGCAGCGCATTGACAGGGAACCAAGAGACCCAGTACTTC. It yields the protein CSALTGNQETQYF.

The chain recombines TRBV5-1 with TRBJ1-2; D may be TRBD1 (5 bases). Germline V gives CDR1 SGHRS, CDR2 YFSETQ. The V gene lost 3 bases and the J gene lost 0 bases, with 9 bases spanning the gap. This CDR3 is 14 amino acids long. The DNA of the CDR3 is TGCGCCAGCAGCTCGCAGACAGCTAACTATGGCTACACCTTC. This gives the protein CASSSQTANYGYTF.

V usage is TRBV5-5 and J usage is TRBJ1-2; 9 bases map to TRBD1. This CDR3 contains 16 residues. Trimming removed 2 bases from V and 5 bases from J; junction bases left unmatched: 10. Per the germline V gene, CDR1 is SGHKS and CDR2 is YYEKEE (reference sequence). The CDR3 bases are TGTGCCAGCAGCTTCGATACCGGGACAGGGCCTTATGGCTACACCTTC. It translates to CASSFDTGTGPYGYTF.

CDR3 DNA: TGTGCCAGCAGCCCACAGGTGGGGTCCTACGAGCAGTACTTC. Its translation is CASSPQVGSYEQYF. The chain couples TRBV5-5 to TRBJ2-7; maybe TRBD1 (5 bases). There are 14 residues in the CDR3. V lost 4 bases and J 1 base, leaving 12 bases between the germline ends. Germline V CDR1 and CDR2: SGHKS, YYEKEE (reference sequence).

This chain joins TRBV7-2 and TRBJ2-3; 12 nucleotides line up with TRBD2. V shed 1 base and J 4 bases; nucleotides not matched to a gene: 6. The CDR3 sequence is 17 residues long. CDR1 SGHTA and CDR2 FQGNSA come from the germline V gene. CDR3 DNA sequence: TGTGCCAGCAGCTTAGGGGCACTAGCGGGGGGTGCAGATACGCAGTATTTT. Translation gives CASSLGALAGGADTQYF.

This chain uses TRBV10-3 with TRBJ1-1; 7 bases fit TRBD1. CDR1 is ENHRY and CDR2 is SYGVKD in the germline V gene. The CDR3 extends over 12 amino acids. V dropped 7 bases and J dropped 7; count of bases not matched to a gene: 6. The CDR3 DNA follows: TGTGCCATCAAGGGGGCGGCAGTTGAAGCTTTCTTT. It encodes CAIKGAAVEAFF.

V and J are TRBV6-5 and TRBJ1-2, with TRBD1 matching 7 bases. The CDR3 has 15 residues. With 8 bases clipped from V and 0 bases from J, the junction kept 9 bases outside the gene matches. Germline CDR1 reads MNHEY; CDR2 reads SVGAGI. The CDR3 DNA is TGTGCCAGCCAAACCCTCAGGGGGACTAACTATGGCTACACCTTC. Translated, it gives CASQTLRGTNYGYTF.

In regard to this clone: The junction differs from germline at one of its ends, possibly a read error. V and J are TRBV11-2 and TRBJ2-7; 14 nucleotides line up with TRBD2. The germline CDR1 and CDR2 sequences are SGHAT and FQNNGV. This CDR3 spans 15 amino acids. The CDR3 protein is CASSETSGGAYEQYF. The CDR3 DNA follows: TGTGCCAGCAGCGAGACTAGCGGGGGGGCCTATGAGCAGTACTTC.

The chain employs TRBV24-1 and TRBJ1-2; tentative D call: TRBD1 (6 bases). V lost 4 bases, J lost 5 bases, and 13 bases lay in between. Germline V lookup: CDR1 KGHDR, CDR2 SFDVKD. The CDR3 totals 14 residues. CDR3 nucleotide sequence: TGTGCCACCAGTGACCCGGACAGAGAATATGGCTACACCTTC. Protein: CATSDPDREYGYTF.

The chain combines TRBV15 with TRBJ1-6, with TRBD1 identical over 7 bases. Germline assignment: CDR1 LNHNV and CDR2 YYDKDF (reference sequence). Trimming at V came to 4 bases and at J to 9 bases, leaving 9 bases not matched to a gene. The CDR3 totals 15 residues. DNA of the CDR3: TGTGCCACCAGCAATCGCAAGGGGGCGGCTTCACCCCTCCACTTT. This codes for CATSNRKGAASPLHF.

The J gene is TRBJ2-7, the V gene TRBV25-1; 13 nucleotides align to TRBD2. With 4 bases clipped from V and 4 bases from J, the junction kept 4 bases outside the gene matches. Germline CDR1 MGHDK, CDR2 SYGVNS. The CDR3 covers 15 residues. The CDR3 DNA reads as TGTGCCAGCAGTGCTGGACTAGCGGGGGAATACGAGCAGTACTTC. Protein sequence: CASSAGLAGEYEQYF.

This clone was picked up one time. This chain joins TRBV7-9 and TRBJ2-7, with D perhaps matching TRBD2 (5 bases). The V and J ends lost 5 bases and 6 bases respectively, with 11 bases between them. CDR3 length: 12 amino acids. Germline assignment: CDR1 SEHNR and CDR2 FQNEAQ (reference sequence). CDR3 DNA: TGTGCCAGCAGCCCAGGTCGGGGCGAGCAGTACTTC. Residues: CASSPGRGEQYF.

This sequence joins TRBV18 and TRBJ1-1; 7 bases are shared with TRBD1. Trimming took 3 bases from V and 4 from J; bases not matched to a gene: 11. Germline V gene sequence: CDR1 KGHSH, CDR2 LQKENI. CDR3 size: 16 residues. The CDR3 DNA sequence: TGTGCCAGCTCACCCCCACTTGAGACAGGGATCACTGAAGCTTTCTTT. It encodes CASSPPLETGITEAFF.

The rearrangement joins TRBV11-2 to TRBJ2-7, with TRBD1 matching over 7 bases. Germline CDR1 reads SGHAT; CDR2 reads FQNNGV. Germline trimming cut 5 bases from V and 3 bases from J; bases unmatched to any gene: 19. CDR3 length: 18 residues. The CDR3, as DNA: TGTGCCAGCAGCCCCTGGGGGTGGACCGAGGGGGCCGACTACGAGCAGTACTTC. Amino acid sequence: CASSPWGWTEGADYEQYF. Based on the CDR3 plus reference TRBV11-2 and TRBJ2-7, the full variable domain is EAGVAQSPRYKIIEKRQSVAFWCNPISGHATLYWYQQILGQGPKLLIQFQNNGVVDDSQLPKDRFSAERLKGVDSTLKIQPAKLEDSAVYLCASSPWGWTEGADYEQYFGPGTRLTVT.

J is TRBJ1-1 and V is TRBV11-2; 9 nucleotides align to TRBD1. CDR3 length equals 13 residues. Germline values: CDR1 SGHAT, CDR2 FQNNGV. V trimming: 4 bases; J trimming: 7 bases; junction bases outside the gene matches: 4. For the CDR3, the DNA is TGTGCCAGCAGCTCCGGACAGGGGAATGAAGCTTTCTTT. Its translation: CASSSGQGNEAFF.

The J gene is TRBJ1-2, the V gene TRBV19; 7 bases are a match to TRBD1. Germline trimming cut 10 bases from V and 8 bases from J; bases unmatched to any gene: 10. Looked up from germline, CDR1 is LNHDA and CDR2 is SQIVND (reference sequence). This CDR3 region has 12 residues. The CDR3 protein is CATETGNQGYTF. CDR3 DNA: TGTGCCACAGAGACAGGGAACCAGGGCTACACCTTC.

The genes are TRBV3-1 (or the pseudogene TRBV3-2) and TRBJ2-7; weak D call: TRBD1 (5 bases). With 0 bases removed from V and 0 bases from J, the gap between germline ends came to 15 bases. CDR3 length equals 17 residues. Germline V CDR1 and CDR2: LGHDT, YNNKEL (reference sequence). The CDR3 is CASSQDVGRAISYEQYF. As DNA, the CDR3 is TGTGCCAGCAGCCAAGATGTTGGCAGGGCGATCTCCTACGAGCAGTACTTC.

The sample holds one count of this clone. The chain recombines TRBV7-9 with TRBJ2-7; 7 nucleotides match TRBD1. The CDR3 spans 16 residues. CDR1 is SEHNR and CDR2 is FQNEAQ in the germline V gene (reference sequence). V lost 6 bases to trimming and J lost 3 bases; unmatched junction nucleotides: 14. CDR3 protein: CASSLHKKGGRYEQYF. The CDR3 bases are TGTGCCAGCAGTCTCCACAAAAAAGGGGGCCGCTACGAGCAGTACTTC.

The chain carries TRBV2 and TRBJ1-5; tentative D call: TRBD1 (6 bases). CDR1 SNHLY and CDR2 FYNNEI come from the germline V gene. The CDR3 length is 13 residues. V lost 8 bases and J 4 bases, leaving 12 bases between the germline ends. CDR3 sequence reads: CASAVQGNQPQHF. In nucleotides, the CDR3 is TGTGCCAGCGCAGTGCAGGGGAATCAGCCCCAGCATTTT.

This chain links TRBV19 with TRBJ1-5; D is possibly TRBD1 (5 bases). The CDR3 is made up of 14 amino acids. Looked up from germline, CDR1 is LNHDA and CDR2 is SQIVND (reference sequence). Trimming stripped 7 bases from V and 3 bases from J, with 13 bases between. The DNA of the CDR3 is TGTGCCAGTACCCCGCCAGGGTACAATCAGCCCCAGCATTTT. This gives the protein CASTPPGYNQPQHF.

The chain is built from TRBV12-3 or TRBV12-4 and TRBJ1-2; TRBD1 aligns across 10 bases. The trim removed 6 bases at V and 4 bases at J, leaving 2 bases unmatched. The CDR3 is 13 residues long. The DNA of the CDR3 is TGTGCCAGCAGGACAGGGGGCCCCTATGGCTACACCTTC. This gives the protein CASRTGGPYGYTF.

CDR3: CASSLETGRQETQYF. The CDR3 nucleotides read TGCGCCAGCAGCTTGGAAACAGGGAGACAAGAGACCCAGTACTTC. The J gene is TRBJ2-5, the V gene TRBV5-1, with a weak D call TRBD1 (6 bases). Trimming cost V 0 bases and J 2 bases, with 11 bases left between them. CDR3 length equals 15 residues. Germline V gives CDR1 SGHRS, CDR2 YFSETQ.

The V call is TRBV24-1, the J call TRBJ2-3; D unresolved. The V end lost 4 bases, the J end lost 0 bases, and 19 bases lay between the germline ends. Germline CDR1 reads KGHDR; CDR2 reads SFDVKD. CDR3 length equals 18 residues. This CDR3 reads CATSDSRSGLGSTDTQYF. In nucleotides, the CDR3 is TGTGCCACCAGTGACTCCCGATCAGGTTTAGGAAGCACAGATACGCAGTATTTT.

This chain links TRBV18 with TRBJ1-4; D remains unclear. V was trimmed by 6 bases and J by 5 bases, leaving 13 bases between them. Germline values: CDR1 KGHSH, CDR2 LQKENI. This CDR3 has 14 residues. The CDR3 region is CASSPGNLNEKLFF. As DNA, the CDR3 is TGTGCCAGCTCGCCCGGGAATTTAAATGAAAAACTGTTTTTT.

V gene TRBV7-2 combines with J gene TRBJ1-5; 12 nucleotides align to TRBD1. The CDR3 runs 19 residues. V was clipped by 1 base and J by 2 bases; unmatched bases: 9. Germline values: CDR1 SGHTA, CDR2 FQGNSA. The CDR3 bases are TGTGCCAGCAGCTTAGTTTGGGACAGGGGGCGCAGAGGCAATCAGCCCCAGCATTTT. Translating it yields CASSLVWDRGRRGNQPQHF.

The chain is built from TRBV2 and TRBJ2-5, with TRBD1 identical over 10 bases. V lost 4 bases to trimming and J lost 4 bases; unmatched junction nucleotides: 3. The CDR3 loop spans 14 amino acids. The V gene's germline CDR1 is SNHLY and CDR2 FYNNEI. This chain's CDR3 is CASSGGTGVETQYF. In DNA, the CDR3 is TGTGCCAGCAGTGGCGGGACAGGGGTAGAGACCCAGTACTTC.

The chain employs TRBV24-1 and TRBJ2-3; D is unclear. This CDR3 spans 15 amino acids. CDR1 is KGHDR and CDR2 is SFDVKD in the germline V gene. Deletions cut 1 base from V and 6 bases from J, with 13 bases between. The CDR3 loop reads CATSDFRDGEDTQYF. For the CDR3, the DNA is TGTGCCACCAGTGATTTCCGCGATGGAGAGGATACGCAGTATTTT.

The chain has TRBV19 and TRBJ2-3; D not certain. CDR3 length: 13 residues. CDR1 and CDR2 (germline): LNHDA, SQIVND (reference sequence). Between the trimmed V and J ends, which lost 6 bases and 6 bases, there was a span of 13 bases. The CDR3 loop is CASSLYRSDTQYF. The CDR3 DNA reads as TGTGCCAGTAGCCTATATCGTTCGGATACGCAGTATTTT.

The chain links TRBV12-3 or TRBV12-4 to TRBJ2-5; unclear D gene. V was pared by 1 base and J by 5 bases, with 8 bases between. This CDR3 spans 13 amino acids. The CDR3 sequence: CASSLEAGETQYF. As DNA, the CDR3 is TGTGCCAGCAGTTTAGAAGCCGGGGAGACCCAGTACTTC.